The 17 T cell receptor beta chains below come from one sample, sequenced in a study of T cell responses to AZD1222 COVID-19 vaccine. Method: immunoSEQ multiplex PCR; TCRdb's copy keeps in-frame clones and lacks some. The sample lists under 200,000 clones; roughly 91% were seen once. The specimen was peripheral blood, collected on day 0 of AZD1222 vaccination. These receptor sequences come from an adult in good health.

The CDR3 nucleotides read TGTGCCAGCAGCTTAGTTTGGGGAGGTGGGAACACTGAAGCTTTCTTT. Protein sequence: CASSLVWGGGNTEAFF. The chain joins TRBV11-2 to TRBJ1-1; D gene unclear. The CDR3 covers 16 residues. The V gene's germline CDR1 is SGHAT and CDR2 FQNNGV. V was cut by 1 base and J by 1 base, with 13 bases left in between.

The chain recombines TRBV7-2 with TRBJ1-2; D might be TRBD1 (6 bases). Germline V gene lookup returns CDR1 SGHTA and CDR2 FQGNSA. Between the trimmed V and J ends, which lost 0 bases and 2 bases, there was a span of 7 bases. The CDR3 contains 14 residues. The CDR3 region is CASSLATGNYGYTF. The DNA of the CDR3 is TGTGCCAGCAGCTTAGCCACAGGGAACTATGGCTACACCTTC. The whole variable domain, filled in from reference TRBV7-2 and TRBJ1-2, reads GAGVSQSPSNKVTEKGKDVELRCDPISGHTALYWYRQSLGQGLEFLIYFQGNSAPDKSGLPSDRFSAERTGGSVSTLTIQRTQQEDSAVYLCASSLATGNYGYTFGSGTRLTVV.

This chain joins TRBV11-3 and TRBJ2-2; 7 bases line up with TRBD2. The CDR3 consists of 16 residues. Germline assignment: CDR1 SGHNT and CDR2 YENEEA. V dropped 0 bases and J dropped 5; count of bases not matched to a gene: 6. CDR3 nucleotide sequence: TGTGCCAGCAGCTTAGATCGGACGGGGGGAACCGGGGAGCTGTTTTTT. Protein sequence: CASSLDRTGGTGELFF.

This clone was seen once. This chain connects TRBV10-3 to TRBJ1-5; 7 positions agree with TRBD1. Germline V CDR1 and CDR2: ENHRY, SYGVKD. CDR3 size: 14 residues. V gave up 6 bases and J gave up 0 bases; unmatched junction bases: 2. The CDR3 DNA is TGTGCCATCAGGGGGGACAGTAGCAATCAGCCCCAGCATTTT. It translates to CAIRGDSSNQPQHF.

The chain links TRBV7-9 to TRBJ2-7; D unclear. V was clipped by 8 bases and J by 4 bases, with 6 bases between them. This CDR3 spans 10 amino acids. CDR1 is SEHNR, CDR2 FQNEAQ, per germline (reference sequence). In DNA, the CDR3 is TGTGCCAGCGCACTATACGAGCAGTACTTC. As protein: CASALYEQYF. The entire variable domain, with the rest obtained from reference TRBV7-9 and TRBJ2-7, is as follows: DTGVSQNPRHKITKRGQNVTFRCDPISEHNRLYWYRQTLGQGPEFLTYFQNEAQLEKSRLLSDRFSAERPKGSFSTLEIQRTEQGDSAMYLCASALYEQYFGPGTRLTVT.

The chain recombines TRBV2 with TRBJ1-1, with D maybe TRBD1 (5 bases). Germline assignment: CDR1 SNHLY and CDR2 FYNNEI. This CDR3 is 10 amino acids long. The V end was cut by 8 bases, the J end by 6 bases, with 7 bases between. The CDR3 sequence is CASRDPEAFF. The DNA of the CDR3 is TGTGCCAGCCGGGACCCTGAAGCTTTCTTT.

The chain uses TRBV30 and TRBJ1-1; tentative D call: TRBD1 (5 bases). Germline CDR1 reads GTSNPN; CDR2 reads SVGIG (reference sequence). Trimming shortened V by 0 bases and J by 9 bases, and 11 bases separated the two germline ends. The CDR3 sequence is 12 residues long. The CDR3 loop is CAWSVGGVKAFF. CDR3 nucleotide sequence: TGTGCCTGGAGTGTTGGGGGGGTTAAAGCTTTCTTT.

The V call is TRBV29-1, the J call TRBJ2-5; a weak D match, TRBD1 (5 bases). With 3 bases removed from V and 4 bases from J, the gap between germline ends came to 6 bases. CDR3 length: 11 amino acids. Germline values: CDR1 SQVTM, CDR2 ANQGSEA. CDR3 protein: CSVDRAETQYF. Written as DNA, the CDR3 is TGCAGCGTTGACAGGGCAGAGACCCAGTACTTC.

The rearrangement links TRBV28 to TRBJ2-7, with 9 bases that match TRBD1. Germline V gene lookup returns CDR1 MDHEN and CDR2 SYDVKM. The CDR3 has 15 amino acids. V shed 2 bases and J 2 bases; nucleotides not matched to a gene: 4. CDR3 DNA: TGTGCCAGCAGTTTAACGGGACAGGGCACCTACGAGCAGTACTTC. Its protein product is CASSLTGQGTYEQYF.

The V call is TRBV19, the J call TRBJ2-7; a possible D gene is TRBD2 (6 bases). The CDR3 is 15 residues long. The V gene's germline CDR1 is LNHDA and CDR2 SQIVND (reference sequence). Trimming removed 6 bases at V and 0 bases at J, with 15 bases between. The CDR3 DNA is TGTGCCAGTAGACAAAGGGCGGGGAACTCCTACGAGCAGTACTTC. As protein: CASRQRAGNSYEQYF.

The rearrangement joins TRBV28 to TRBJ1-4, with D tentatively TRBD1 (6 bases). Per the germline V gene, CDR1 is MDHEN and CDR2 is SYDVKM. CDR3 length: 16 amino acids. V dropped 7 bases and J dropped 4 bases, with 19 bases sitting between them. CDR3 coding DNA: TGTGCCAGCACCGGAACGGCAGGGGCCATTAATGAAAAACTGTTTTTT. This translates into CASTGTAGAINEKLFF.

On this clone itself: No conserved phenylalanine or tryptophan is present at the end of the CDR3, so a read error is the likely explanation. The limits of the CDR3 on the DNA are not certain, so only TCRdb's listed CDR3 is given. V gene TRBV5-4 combines with J gene TRBJ1-3; the table's D call, TRBD1, has no DNA check behind it. The germline gives CDR1 SGHNT, CDR2 YYREEE (reference sequence). The CDR3 sequence runs 11 residues, both termini included. The CDR3 protein is CASSNRDRGVR.

V and J are TRBV3-1 (or the pseudogene TRBV3-2) and TRBJ2-1; D gene unclear. Germline CDR1 and CDR2: LGHDT and YNNKEL (reference sequence). The CDR3 is made up of 13 amino acids. V lost 4 bases to trimming and J lost 6 bases, with 10 bases between them. CDR3 region: CASSLGSFNEQFF. For the CDR3, the DNA is TGTGCCAGCAGCCTCGGGTCGTTCAATGAGCAGTTCTTC.

The chain recombines TRBV18 with TRBJ1-2; 8 nucleotides match TRBD1. V lost 2 bases to trimming and J lost 3 bases; unmatched junction nucleotides: 5. The CDR3 covers 15 residues. Germline assignment: CDR1 KGHSH and CDR2 LQKENI. The CDR3 bases are TGTGCCAGCTCACCATCCGCAGGGGGCGACTATGGCTACACCTTC. This encodes CASSPSAGGDYGYTF.

This rearrangement joins TRBV28 to TRBJ2-7; TRBD2 aligns across 9 bases. The CDR3 loop spans 14 amino acids. CDR1 and CDR2 (germline): MDHEN, SYDVKM. V shed 5 bases, J shed 0 bases, and the junction held 2 bases outside the gene matches. CDR3 coding DNA: TGTGCCAGCAGTCCTAGCGGGACCTCCTACGAGCAGTACTTC. As protein: CASSPSGTSYEQYF.

The chain links TRBV27 to TRBJ1-3; possibly TRBD1 for D (6 bases). The V end was cut by 0 bases, the J end by 4 bases, with 16 bases between. Looked up from germline, CDR1 is MNHEY and CDR2 is SMNVEV (reference sequence). The CDR3 has 17 residues. This CDR3 reads CASSLSIVQGHGNTIYF. The CDR3 DNA reads TGTGCCAGCAGTTTATCGATAGTCCAGGGGCACGGAAACACCATATATTTT.

The V gene is TRBV7-3, the J gene TRBJ2-3; 7 bases agree with TRBD2. Germline assignment: CDR1 SGHTA and CDR2 FQGTGA. The CDR3 is 14 residues long. The V and J ends lost 5 bases and 0 bases, in that order; junction bases with no gene match: 2. This CDR3 is CASSRSGSTDTQYF. DNA of the CDR3: TGTGCCAGCAGCCGTAGCGGGAGCACAGATACGCAGTATTTT.